These 28 T cell receptor beta chains were all obtained from the same sample, sequenced in a study of cytomegalovirus exposure and HLA in healthy donors. Repertoires were generated with immunoSEQ multiplex PCR, while TCRdb's copy carries only in-frame clones and drops some. The repertoire holds 100,000 to 120,000 clones, about 88% seen once, with roughly 4% in the top ten. The material sequenced was PBMCs. The receptors derive from a woman in her late teens or twenties in good health and CMV-seropositive.

CDR3 sequence: CASSFRGRAFAEQYF. The CDR3 DNA is TGTGCCAGCAGTTTCAGGGGGAGAGCCTTCGCCGAGCAGTACTTC. V is TRBV28 and J is TRBJ2-7; 7 bases agree with TRBD1. The CDR3 contains 15 residues. Germline CDR1 reads MDHEN; CDR2 reads SYDVKM. V dropped 3 bases and J dropped 6; count of bases not matched to a gene: 11.

This chain connects TRBV5-6 to TRBJ1-4, with 9 bases lining up with TRBD1. This CDR3 has 16 residues. The junction had 11 bases not matched to a gene; V was cut back by 2 bases and J by 9 bases. Germline CDR1 and CDR2: SGHDT and YYEEEE. Here the CDR3 DNA reads TGTGCCAGCAGCTTCCCTTCCTCGGGACAGGGTCAAAAACTGTTTTTT. It specifies CASSFPSSGQGQKLFF. Looking up the rest from reference TRBV5-6 and TRBJ1-4 gives the full variable domain: DAGVTQSPTHLIKTRGQQVTLRCSPKSGHDTVSWYQQALGQGPQFIFQYYEEEERQRGNFPDRFSGHQFPNYSSELNVNALLLGDSALYLCASSFPSSGQGQKLFFGSGTQLSVL.

This chain joins TRBV20-1 and TRBJ2-5; 7 nucleotides align to TRBD2. The CDR3 runs to 11 residues. Germline CDR1 DFQATT, CDR2 SNEGSKA (reference sequence). V was pared by 3 bases and J by 5 bases, with 0 bases of the junction left unmatched. The CDR3 sequence: CSASSGETQYF. The CDR3 nucleotides are TGCAGTGCTAGTAGCGGGGAGACCCAGTACTTC.

The gene calls are TRBV5-1 and TRBJ1-6; the D is unclear. The germline V gene encodes CDR1 SGHRS and CDR2 YFSETQ. The V end lost 1 base, the J end lost 8 bases, and 10 bases lay between the germline ends. The CDR3 loop spans 14 amino acids. The CDR3 reads CASSLSRQDSPLHF. The CDR3 coding sequence is TGCGCCAGCAGCTTGTCCCGGCAGGATTCACCCCTCCACTTT.

J is TRBJ1-4 and V is TRBV5-6; D remains ambiguous. Trimming pared 5 bases from V and 6 bases from J, leaving 17 bases between. Germline lookup yields CDR1 SGHDT and CDR2 YYEEEE. This CDR3 has 15 amino acids. This CDR3 is CASSSITREDEKLFF. The CDR3 DNA reads as TGTGCCAGCAGTTCTATAACCCGGGAAGATGAAAAACTGTTTTTT. Full variable domain (remainder filled in from reference TRBV5-6 and TRBJ1-4): DAGVTQSPTHLIKTRGQQVTLRCSPKSGHDTVSWYQQALGQGPQFIFQYYEEEERQRGNFPDRFSGHQFPNYSSELNVNALLLGDSALYLCASSSITREDEKLFFGSGTQLSVL.

The chain couples TRBV6-6 to TRBJ1-1; 8 bases map to TRBD1. The CDR3 loop spans 13 amino acids. The germline gives CDR1 MNHNY, CDR2 SVGAGI (reference sequence). V shed 6 bases and J 7 bases; nucleotides not matched to a gene: 7. CDR3 nucleotides: TGTGCCAGCAGCCTCAGGGGGCGGGTTGAAGCTTTCTTT. It codes for CASSLRGRVEAFF.

This chain links TRBV19 with TRBJ2-3, with D possibly matching TRBD2 (5 bases). V was shortened by 5 bases and J by 2 bases, with 17 bases between the two germline ends. The CDR3 runs 16 residues. Germline V gene lookup returns CDR1 LNHDA and CDR2 SQIVND (reference sequence). CDR3 sequence: CASSSRQTRDTDTQYF. CDR3 nucleotides: TGTGCCAGTAGTTCTCGGCAAACTCGGGACACAGATACGCAGTATTTT. Filled out from reference TRBV19 and TRBJ2-3, the complete variable domain reads DGGITQSPKYLFRKEGQNVTLSCEQNLNHDAMYWYRQDPGQGLRLIYYSQIVNDFQKGDIAEGYSVSREKKESFPLTVTSAQKNPTAFYLCASSSRQTRDTDTQYFGPGTRLTVL.

A single count supports this clone. The chain employs TRBV7-8 and TRBJ2-1; 13 bases map to TRBD2. Germline V gene data show CDR1 as SGHVS and CDR2 as FQNEAQ. J lost 6 bases, V lost 6 bases, and 8 bases had no gene match. This CDR3 has 16 amino acids. This chain's CDR3 is CASRSTRTSGGNEQFF. DNA of the CDR3: TGTGCCAGCAGGTCGACTAGGACTAGCGGGGGCAATGAGCAGTTCTTC.

The gene calls are TRBV5-6 and TRBJ2-7, with TRBD1 matching over 9 bases. The length of the CDR3 is 15 residues. V shed 1 base, J shed 3 bases, and the junction held 5 bases outside the gene matches. The germline V gene encodes CDR1 SGHDT and CDR2 YYEEEE. This CDR3 reads CASSLPGQGSYEQYF. The CDR3 coding sequence is TGTGCCAGCAGCTTGCCGGGACAGGGAAGCTACGAGCAGTACTTC.

This clone was recorded a few times. This rearrangement joins TRBV5-6 to TRBJ2-1; possibly TRBD2 for D (6 bases). CDR3 length: 11 residues. The ends were cut back, 4 bases at V and 11 bases at J, with 10 bases in the middle. The V gene's germline CDR1 is SGHDT and CDR2 YYEEEE. CDR3 sequence: CASSAGLQQFF. Written as DNA, the CDR3 is TGTGCCAGCAGCGCGGGGCTTCAGCAGTTCTTC.

The chain is built from TRBV5-1 and TRBJ2-6; D perhaps matches TRBD1 (5 bases). V dropped 2 bases and J dropped 2 bases, with 8 bases sitting between them. Germline assignment: CDR1 SGHRS and CDR2 YFSETQ. This CDR3 comprises 15 residues. This CDR3 reads CASSLRRAGANVLTF. CDR3 nucleotides: TGCGCCAGCAGCTTACGCAGGGCTGGGGCCAACGTCCTGACTTTC.

The V gene is TRBV18, the J gene TRBJ1-2, with D unclear. Germline V lookup: CDR1 KGHSH, CDR2 LQKENI. Trimming took 3 bases from V and 5 from J, leaving 10 bases between them. This CDR3 is 13 amino acids long. The CDR3 protein is CASSPSREYGYTF. The CDR3 DNA follows: TGTGCCAGCTCACCGAGCCGGGAGTATGGCTACACCTTC.

V and J are TRBV28 and TRBJ1-4, with TRBD1 identical over 7 bases. This CDR3 contains 16 residues. V dropped 5 bases and J dropped 5; count of bases not matched to a gene: 11. Germline V gene sequence: CDR1 MDHEN, CDR2 SYDVKM. Here the CDR3 reads CASSLSSGGMNEKLFF. The CDR3 DNA follows: TGTGCCAGCAGTCTTAGTTCAGGGGGGATGAATGAAAAACTGTTTTTT.

V usage is TRBV11-3 and J usage is TRBJ2-2; 8 nucleotides agree with TRBD1. The CDR3 runs to 13 residues. CDR1 and CDR2 from the germline V gene are SGHNT and YENEEA. Trimming took 6 bases from V and 9 from J; bases not matched to a gene: 6. The CDR3 loop is CASRRQGARELFF. Here the CDR3 DNA reads TGTGCCAGCAGACGGCAGGGGGCCAGGGAGCTGTTTTTT. Complete variable domain (other parts from reference TRBV11-3 and TRBJ2-2): EAGVVQSPRYKIIEKKQPVAFWCNPISGHNTLYWYLQNLGQGPELLIRYENEEAVDDSQLPKDRFSAERLKGVDSTLKIQPAELGDSAVYLCASRRQGARELFFGEGSRLTVL.

This chain uses TRBV6-6 with TRBJ1-2; 9 bases are shared with TRBD1. The length of the CDR3 is 15 residues. Germline assignment: CDR1 MNHNY and CDR2 SVGAGI (reference sequence). Trimming cost V 4 bases and J 8 bases; bases outside gene matches: 11. CDR3 amino acids: CASSSWTGEVGGYTF. The DNA for the CDR3 is TGTGCCAGCAGTTCATGGACAGGGGAAGTGGGGGGCTACACCTTC.

The V call is TRBV28, the J call TRBJ2-7, with no clear D. V lost 7 bases to trimming and J lost 5 bases, with 15 bases between them. Germline V gene sequence: CDR1 MDHEN, CDR2 SYDVKM. This CDR3 has 13 residues. This CDR3 is CASTPRWAHEQYF. Here the CDR3 DNA reads TGTGCCAGCACCCCAAGGTGGGCTCACGAGCAGTACTTC.

The V and J genes are TRBV11-2 and TRBJ2-3; TRBD2 matches at 7 bases. Germline lookup yields CDR1 SGHAT and CDR2 FQNNGV. CDR3 length: 14 amino acids. V lost 1 base to trimming and J lost 4 bases; unmatched junction nucleotides: 2. As DNA, the CDR3 is TGTGCCAGCAGCTTAGGGGAGGGGTCAGATACGCAGTATTTT. This encodes CASSLGEGSDTQYF.

This clone has just a few counts. V gene TRBV5-6 combines with J gene TRBJ2-7; D is undetermined. V gave up 2 bases and J gave up 4 bases, with 7 bases separating them. The CDR3 has 12 amino acids. Per the germline V gene, CDR1 is SGHDT and CDR2 is YYEEEE. CDR3 in amino acids: CASSFGSYEQYF. The CDR3, as DNA: TGTGCCAGCAGCTTCGGGTCGTACGAGCAGTACTTC.

The gene calls are TRBV5-1 and TRBJ1-2; D may be TRBD1 (6 bases). CDR1 and CDR2 (germline): SGHRS, YFSETQ. Trimming removed 3 bases at V and 7 bases at J, with 19 bases between. The CDR3 is made up of 15 amino acids. In DNA form, the CDR3 reads TGCGCCAGCAGCTCCGGACAGCTGGGGAGTTGTGGCTACACCTTC. It is translated as CASSSGQLGSCGYTF.

In the case of this clone: The DNA is left out, because the CDR3 cannot be placed on it with certainty; the CDR3 is given as TCRdb lists it. The J gene is TRBJ1-2, the V gene TRBV14; the table calls TRBD1, which could not be checked here. Germline CDR1 SGHDN, CDR2 FVKESK. The CDR3 adds up to 12 amino acids, both ends counted. CDR3 in amino acids: CASSQEVGPGTF.

Only one count was recorded for this clone. This chain joins TRBV5-6 and TRBJ2-7; the match to TRBD1 covers 7 bases. With 6 bases clipped from V and 4 bases from J, the junction kept 7 bases outside the gene matches. CDR3 length equals 13 residues. Germline CDR1 reads SGHDT; CDR2 reads YYEEEE. CDR3 bases: TGTGCCAGCACCGACAGGGTGGCGTACGAGCAGTACTTC. It translates to CASTDRVAYEQYF.

V usage is TRBV6-1 and J usage is TRBJ2-5; 7 positions agree with TRBD1. The J segment lost 2 bases and the V segment lost 6 bases, leaving 9 bases of the junction unmatched. Germline CDR1 and CDR2: MNHNS and SASEGT. CDR3 size: 15 residues. The CDR3 nucleotides are TGTGCCAGCAGAGGGGACAGAAGCCTTCAAGAGACCCAGTACTTC. Translation: CASRGDRSLQETQYF.

The rearrangement links TRBV19 to TRBJ2-1; weak D call: TRBD2 (7 bases). Germline-derived CDR1 and CDR2 are LNHDA and SQIVND (reference sequence). Between the trimmed V and J ends, which lost 2 bases and 6 bases, there was a span of 26 bases. This CDR3 region has 19 residues. The CDR3 DNA follows: TGTGCCAGTAGTATATTTCCCGGGGGGTGGACAGATCTGGGCAATGAGCAGTTCTTC. Amino acids: CASSIFPGGWTDLGNEQFF.

The gene calls are TRBV6-1 and TRBJ1-2, with D hard to call. V gave up 2 bases and J gave up 3 bases, with 10 bases separating them. CDR1 and CDR2 (germline): MNHNS, SASEGT. This CDR3 is 14 amino acids long. Here the CDR3 DNA reads TGTGCCAGCAGTGAAAGCGGCAGAGACTATGGCTACACCTTC. The encoded protein is CASSESGRDYGYTF.

V is TRBV9 and J is TRBJ2-2; perhaps TRBD1 as D (5 bases). The CDR3 is made up of 16 amino acids. V gave up 0 bases and J gave up 4 bases, with 13 bases separating them. Germline CDR1 and CDR2: SGDLS and YYNGEE. In nucleotides, the CDR3 is TGTGCCAGCAGCGTAGATGTAGGGGTGTTCACCGGGGAGCTGTTTTTT. Its protein product is CASSVDVGVFTGELFF. Looking up the rest from reference TRBV9 and TRBJ2-2 gives the full variable domain: DSGVTQTPKHLITATGQRVTLRCSPRSGDLSVYWYQQSLDQGLQFLIQYYNGEERAKGNILERFSAQQFPDLHSELNLSSLELGDSALYFCASSVDVGVFTGELFFGEGSRLTVL.

This rearrangement joins TRBV15 to TRBJ1-5, with D unresolved. The CDR3 has 14 amino acids. V lost 0 bases to trimming and J lost 10 bases, with 13 bases between them. Germline lookup yields CDR1 LNHNV and CDR2 YYDKDF (reference sequence). CDR3 sequence reads: CATSRESGSRPQHF. In DNA, the CDR3 is TGTGCCACCAGCAGAGAGTCGGGGAGTCGACCCCAGCATTTT.

The count of this clone is one. V and J are TRBV9 and TRBJ2-3, with 9 bases aligning to TRBD2. This CDR3 spans 14 amino acids. Germline V lookup: CDR1 SGDLS, CDR2 YYNGEE. V was clipped by 6 bases and J by 1 base; unmatched bases: 3. The CDR3 loop reads CASKRGDGTDTQYF. CDR3 nucleotides: TGTGCCAGCAAGCGGGGGGACGGCACAGATACGCAGTATTTT.

V gene TRBV7-9 combines with J gene TRBJ1-2, with D maybe TRBD1 (5 bases). Trimming left V 6 bases short and J 6 bases short, with 20 bases between. The CDR3 spans 15 residues. Germline loops: CDR1 SEHNR, CDR2 FQNEAQ (reference sequence). The CDR3 nucleotides read TGTGCCAGCAGTCAGATTCTTAGCAGGGCTGATGGCTACACCTTC. It codes for CASSQILSRADGYTF.